The source of this T cell receptor (beta chain) is a study of T cell responses to AZD1222 COVID-19 vaccine. V lost 0 bases, J lost 6 bases, and 2 bases stayed unmatched. The CDR3 extends over 14 amino acids. The germline V gene encodes CDR1 SGHVS and CDR2 FNYEAQ. Sequencing used immunoSEQ multiplex PCR; TCRdb keeps in-frame clones, though not all of them. The data show around 180,000 clones, about 94% seen once. This clone was seen just once. The receptor's source is an adult in good health. Specimen: peripheral blood, collected on day 0 of AZD1222 vaccination. The J gene is TRBJ2-7, the V gene TRBV7-6, with 10 nucleotides matching TRBD1. The CDR3 sequence: CASSLAGTGVEQYF. CDR3 coding DNA: TGTGCCAGCAGCTTAGCGGGGACAGGGGTCGAGCAGTACTTC.